This entry is about one TCR beta chain. TCRdb reanalysed the 5' RACE reads using MiXCR and keeps one entry per CDR3 protein. Altogether 100,000 to 130,000 distinct CDR3 sequences are present, over 13% being singletons, with the ten largest covering roughly 40%. The sample is drawn from a study of T-cell memory formation after mild COVID-19. Germline values: CDR1 SQVTM, CDR2 ANQGSEA. The CDR3 sequence is 13 residues long. The ends were cut back, 8 bases at V and 0 bases at J, with 13 bases in the middle. The receptor was isolated from a man between 18 and 29 years old who had mild COVID-19 (a few samples of this study predate the infection). Cell type and time point are not known. The material sequenced was PBMCs or a T cell subset sorted from them (not recorded which). This sequence joins TRBV29-1 and TRBJ1-1; D not certain. The CDR3 coding sequence is TGCAGCCCGACCGCGAGCATGAACACTGAAGCTTTCTTT. The encoded protein is CSPTASMNTEAFF.